This T cell receptor (beta chain) was found in a study of blood T cell repertoires in COVID-19. Study as a whole: Collection of acute and convalescent COVID-19 samples took place in the United States, Italy and Spain.

The repertoire was sequenced with immunoSEQ multiplex PCR; TCRdb's copy has only in-frame clones and lacks some. Of roughly 39,000 clones listed, around 87% are singletons. The CDR3 runs 13 residues. In germline, CDR1 is MNHEY, CDR2 SVGAGI. Unmatched junction bases numbered 10, after V lost 8 bases and J lost 8 bases. The material sequenced was peripheral blood. The receptor's source is a man younger than 40 with active or convalescent COVID-19. The chain is built from TRBV6-5 and TRBJ1-2; 8 nucleotides agree with TRBD1. CDR3 loop: CASALGQGSGYTF. As DNA, the CDR3 is TGTGCCAGCGCTTTAGGACAGGGATCAGGCTACACCTTC.